Below, one T cell receptor (beta chain) is given with its context. Its cognate antigen is unknown. PCR primers comprised 60 Vbeta and 13 Jbeta primers. Profiling relied on immunoSEQ multiplex PCR, and the TCRdb table lists in-frame clones only, not all of them. The sample has about 180,000 clones; about 80% are singletons. The CDR3 consists of 16 residues. In germline, CDR1 is LGHNA, CDR2 YNFKEQ. With 4 bases clipped from V and 5 bases from J, the junction kept 10 bases outside the gene matches. This specimen belongs to a study of cytomegalovirus exposure and HLA in healthy donors. Study-level background: Among around 180 million T cells, an earlier analysis found roughly 120 million unique TCR beta sequences. Overall study findings and caveats: Later analysis reportedly placed an Asian-associated ancestry cluster below the roughly 670-donor mean in N-insertions. Rarity characterized most TCR sequences, yet some public TCRs appeared in many donors. Analyses of presence and absence presupposed an approximately uniform sequencing depth across donors.

This chain connects TRBV4-2 to TRBJ1-5; 8 bases are shared with TRBD1. The sequence derives from a woman in her thirties in good health and CMV-seronegative. Source material: PBMCs. The CDR3, as DNA: TGTGCCAGCAGCCCGTGGGGCACAGGGGGATATCAGCCCCAGCATTTT. Translated: CASSPWGTGGYQPQHF.